This T cell receptor beta chain was obtained from a study of cytomegalovirus exposure and HLA in healthy donors. This CDR3 has 14 residues. From germline, CDR1 is MNHNS and CDR2 SASEGT. Germline trimming cut 5 bases from V and 4 bases from J; bases unmatched to any gene: 5. 60 Vbeta and 13 Jbeta primers were used in PCR. TCRdb's copy holds only in-frame clones and misses some; the assay was immunoSEQ multiplex PCR. In the table there are over 60,000 clones, roughly four fifths of which are singletons. The chain carries TRBV6-1 and TRBJ2-1; 7 nucleotides match TRBD1. The sequencing input was PBMCs. The sequence was collected from a woman in her 30s in good health and CMV-seropositive. CDR3 in amino acids: CASSRGTVYNEQFF. CDR3 nucleotide sequence: TGTGCCAGCAGTCGAGGGACAGTTTACAATGAGCAGTTCTTC.